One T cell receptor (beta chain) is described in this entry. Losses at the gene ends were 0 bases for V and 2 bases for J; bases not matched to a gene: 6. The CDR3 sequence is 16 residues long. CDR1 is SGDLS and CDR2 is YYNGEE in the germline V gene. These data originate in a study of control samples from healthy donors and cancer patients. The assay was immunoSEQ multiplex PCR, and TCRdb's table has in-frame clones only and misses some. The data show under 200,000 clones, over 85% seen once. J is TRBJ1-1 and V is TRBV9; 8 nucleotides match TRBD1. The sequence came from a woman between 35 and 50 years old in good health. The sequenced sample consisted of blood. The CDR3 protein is CASSVGGRGPNTEAFF. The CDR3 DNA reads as TGTGCCAGCAGCGTAGGAGGCAGGGGGCCCAACACTGAAGCTTTCTTT.